These 8 T cell receptor beta chains share one sample of origin, sequenced in a study of T cell responses to AZD1222 COVID-19 vaccine. The method was immunoSEQ multiplex PCR; TCRdb's version includes in-frame clones alone and lacks a portion of them. Of some 130,000 clones listed, 88% are singletons. The material was peripheral blood, obtained 28 days after the second AZD1222 dose. Receptors originate from an adult who received the AZD1222 COVID-19 vaccine.

The chain links TRBV5-6 to TRBJ1-3, with no clear D. Trimming cost V 5 bases and J 7 bases, with 16 bases left between them. The CDR3 covers 14 residues. Germline V gives CDR1 SGHDT, CDR2 YYEEEE. The CDR3 spells CASRFGLGGNTIYF. CDR3 in DNA: TGTGCCAGCAGATTCGGTTTAGGAGGGAACACCATATATTTT.

J is TRBJ2-7 and V is TRBV12-3 or TRBV12-4; D uncertain. The CDR3 length is 13 residues. Trimming pared 7 bases from V and 2 bases from J, leaving 12 bases between. The CDR3 reads CASTPGLPYEQYF. In DNA form, the CDR3 reads TGTGCCAGCACCCCAGGCTTGCCCTACGAGCAGTACTTC.

CDR3 DNA: TGTGCCAGCAGCCAAGGGATTAAGGGGCTGACTGAAGCTTTCTTT. Translating it yields CASSQGIKGLTEAFF. The chain is built from TRBV3-1 (or the pseudogene TRBV3-2) and TRBJ1-1; D is possibly TRBD1 (5 bases). V lost 1 base and J lost 5, with 14 bases in between. CDR3 length equals 15 residues. CDR1 and CDR2 from the germline V gene are LGHDT and YNNKEL (reference sequence).

J is TRBJ2-3 and V is TRBV28; possibly TRBD2 for D (6 bases). From germline, CDR1 is MDHEN and CDR2 SYDVKM. The CDR3 is made up of 16 amino acids. V was pared by 9 bases and J by 3 bases, with 22 bases between. CDR3 residues: CASNKFGRLRTDTQYF. CDR3 nucleotide sequence: TGTGCCAGTAACAAGTTCGGGAGACTACGGACAGATACGCAGTATTTT. Based on the CDR3 plus reference TRBV28 and TRBJ2-3, the full variable domain is DVKVTQSSRYLVKRTGEKVFLECVQDMDHENMFWYRQDPGLGLRLIYFSYDVKMKEKGDIPEGYSVSREKKERFSLILESASTNQTSMYLCASNKFGRLRTDTQYFGPGTRLTVL.

V and J are TRBV6-5 and TRBJ1-5; the D is unclear. Germline-derived CDR1 and CDR2 are MNHEY and SVGAGI. V gave up 0 bases and J gave up 7 bases, with 7 bases separating them. CDR3 length: 13 amino acids. The CDR3 DNA reads as TGTGCCAGCAGTTACTCGGTTGGGCAGCCCCAGCATTTT. As protein: CASSYSVGQPQHF.

V and J are TRBV11-2 and TRBJ1-6; tentatively, D is TRBD1 (6 bases). The CDR3 contains 14 residues. The V and J ends lost 6 bases and 7 bases respectively, with 13 bases between them. Germline loops: CDR1 SGHAT, CDR2 FQNNGV. Here the CDR3 DNA reads TGTGCCAGCAGGAAGAGGCAGGGGAATTCACCCCTCCACTTT. Protein sequence: CASRKRQGNSPLHF.

The V call is TRBV7-3, the J call TRBJ1-1, with D unclear. Germline CDR1 reads SGHTA; CDR2 reads FQGTGA. V shed 2 bases and J shed 1 base, with 8 bases lying between them. CDR3 length: 14 amino acids. CDR3 loop: CASSLSAGNTEAFF. Written as DNA, the CDR3 is TGTGCCAGCAGCTTATCGGCCGGGAACACTGAAGCTTTCTTT.

The V and J genes are TRBV5-1 and TRBJ2-5; a weak D match, TRBD1 (6 bases). V dropped 5 bases and J dropped 2 bases, with 16 bases sitting between them. CDR1 and CDR2 from the germline V gene are SGHRS and YFSETQ. The CDR3 loop spans 15 amino acids. CDR3 in amino acids: CASRLVEGGQETQYF. The CDR3 DNA reads as TGCGCCAGCAGGCTGGTGGAAGGGGGACAAGAGACCCAGTACTTC.